This T cell receptor (beta chain) was found in a study of blood T cell repertoires in COVID-19. Sequencing was performed with immunoSEQ multiplex PCR; in TCRdb, only in-frame clones are kept and a portion is missing. The repertoire has about 80,000 clones, about 80% of them found once; the top ten carry about an eighth. This TCR came from an elderly man with acute or convalescent COVID-19. The sequenced material came from peripheral blood.

The CDR3 DNA reads as TGCGCCAGCAGCCCATTCGAGCGTAGCAATCAGCCCCAGCATTTT. It yields the protein CASSPFERSNQPQHF. The chain has TRBV4-1 and TRBJ1-5; D uncertain. CDR1 is MGHRA and CDR2 is YSYEKL in the germline V gene. V shed 4 bases and J shed 0 bases, with 10 bases lying between them. The CDR3 spans 15 residues.